The TCR beta chain described here comes from a study of blood T cell repertoires in COVID-19 (TCRdb year 2020). About the study as a whole: Collaborator samples came from the United States, Italy and Spain and covered acute and convalescent phases of COVID-19. Subjects who had been exposed to COVID-19, were actively infected with it, or had recovered from it provided the deeply sampled blood TCRbeta repertoires that made up the dataset. The repertoires were released in a freely available public database intended as a resource for research on the immune response to SARS-CoV-2. HLA class I and class II types, where available, came from metadata supplied by the sample provider rather than from assay-based typing. The prospective study material was composed of cDNA or gDNA derived from T cells, B-cell-depleted T cells, or PBMCs. The samples were drawn from the first 160 participants of the ongoing ImmuneRACE study and from 950 to 1,500 subjects provided by 6 global collaborators. Sample metadata almost always included a de-identified subject ID, COVID-19 status, age in years and sex.

Spanning cysteine to phenylalanine, the CDR3 consists of 16 amino acids. Left in the record is the CDR3 DNA by itself, 48 bases read in frame from the first base. CDR1 is given as KGHDR and CDR2 as SFDVKD, both from the germline V gene. Ends trimmed: V by 4 bases, J by 6 bases; bases unmatched to a gene: 7. TCRbeta CDR3 regions were amplified from genomic DNA by means of the immunoSEQ Assay, a bias-controlled multiplex PCR. The authors' pipeline ran thus. The number of nucleated cells in each sample was estimated by amplification of reference gene primers within the assay. Sequence reads were collapsed and filtered to measure the absolute abundance of every unique TCRbeta CDR3 rearrangement. For each sample, productive Simpson clonality was calculated as the square root of Simpson's diversity index across productive rearrangements. Entries here come from immuneACCESS through TCRdb and include only in-frame sequences with V and J called. Some clones fail to appear in such tables; in the studies checked, an unresolved V gene covers under half of the shortfall, and the cause of the remainder is unknown. Clone size and the V and J calls come from that table; the DNA yielded D and trimming. The sample yields over 200,000 clones; roughly nine tenths were counted once. The ten top clones hold over 0.75% of the sample.

Turning to this clone: The antigen it binds to is not known. Base qualities are missing; no much larger clone stands one base away.

One collaborating source in Seattle enrolled patients during active infection and followed them longitudinally through the course of disease. Whole blood was collected in K2EDTA tubes by collaborating institutions according to the institutions' own protocols. Collaborator samples were shipped for TCRbeta analysis as frozen whole blood, isolated PBMCs, or DNA extracted from either sample type. Points the paper makes about the study in general: How much clinical and demographic metadata was included differed by source and by participant, and the metadata was provided uncurated.

The chain is encoded by TRBV24-1 joined to TRBJ2-2; TRBD2 agrees with 10 junctional bases. This sequence was found in a man between 60 and 70 years old with COVID-19, enrolled during active disease. The sample taken for sequencing was peripheral blood. The DNA sequence is TGTGCCACCAGTGAGGCTAGCGGGGGTTACGCCGGGGAGCTGTTTTTT. It codes for CATSEASGGYAGELFF.